This T cell receptor (beta chain) was captured by sequencing in a study of beta chain features in type 1 diabetes (dated by TCRdb to the late 2010s). Regarding the research as a whole: Patients and healthy donors did not differ in mean age, gender distribution, total cell number or subset yield. A total of about 100,000,000 sorted cells were examined across all samples, and RNA yield correlated strongly with the number of cells per subset. In the study, recently diagnosed type 1 diabetes patients and matched healthy donors were compared on the TCRB repertoires of their sorted circulating CD4+ T cell subsets. Regulatory and stem cell-like memory subsets were obtained from only 8 patients and about eight healthy donors, while naive and central memory subsets were obtained from all 28 donors. Broader findings and caveats from the paper: PCR may preferentially amplify shorter templates, but because patient and control samples were amplified and corrected together, any resulting skew would affect both groups equally. Because cDNA was sequenced instead of genomic DNA, highly expressing activated cells could be over-represented, though the groups showed no difference in activation or CD3 levels. Naive, central memory and regulatory TCRB repertoires appeared to be more similar among patients than among healthy donors. HLA sub-analyses involved small numbers of individuals, so any influence of HLA type on TCRB rearrangement remained unresolved. Patients with type 1 diabetes made fewer insertions and deleted more nucleotides at VDJ recombination sites, implying thymic rearrangement abnormalities. A moderate but significant shortening of TCRB CDR3 length was observed in type 1 diabetes patients in all four CD4+ subsets.

Each donor gave one peripheral blood draw, approximately 100 mL on average, collected into heparinised tubes. Using a panel that included CD45RO, CCR7, CD25, CD127, CD95 and CD27, naive, central memory, regulatory and stem cell-like memory CD4+ T cells were sorted on a BD FACSAria II. Purity was above 95% for every sorted population. PBMCs were isolated immediately by Lymphoprep density gradient centrifugation and stained directly without culture. To minimize batch effects, samples were stained and sorted in pairs, one healthy donor with one patient per experiment. Of note for this clone: Its antigen specificity is not known. There are no base qualities to consult, and no much larger clone falls within one base.

All of the isolated RNA was reverse transcribed with the High Capacity cDNA Reverse Transcription Kit, so expressed TCRB transcripts were sequenced. Deep immunoSEQ sequencing was applied to naive, central memory and regulatory T cell samples, giving an average of roughly 3.5 million total reads per sample. Sorted cells were lysed in RLT buffer and RNA was extracted with DNase-treated RNeasy Micro or Mini kits, depending on cell number. Each cell subset was processed separately to prevent cross-contamination, with patient and healthy donor samples processed together. The immunoSEQ multiplex PCR was used to amplify TCRB sequences from cDNA, yielding 87-bp fragments that span the CDR3 region. The amplicons were sequenced using the Illumina HiSeq platform. Regarding the original processing steps: Synthetic template baselines were used to correct PCR bias computationally, reads within Hamming distance 2 were collapsed together, and singletons that could not be merged were discarded. Reads were aligned to IMGT to assign V, D and J genes, CDR3 length, and insertions or deletions at six rearrangement sites. Within each subset, clonotype counts were normalized to the number of sorted cells before true diversity and Gini coefficients were calculated with the tcR R package. The overlap coefficient, calculated on TCRB nucleotide sequences, was used to measure repertoire sharing. Out-of-frame TCRB sequences from naive cells were analyzed as a proxy for the pre-selection repertoire. TCRdb limited this immuneACCESS table to in-frame rearrangements with V and J called. A share of clones is missing; checked studies link under half to unresolved V genes, and the rest is unexplained. V, J and clone size are taken as reported in that table, and D and trimming were inferred from the DNA itself. The sample table lists almost 250,000 clones, 11% to 15% of them with a count of one. The top ten clonotypes cover around 0.025% of the sample.

V drops 6 bases and J drops 2 bases, leaving 13 bases in between. Looking up the germline V gene (reference sequence) yields CDR1 LNHNV and CDR2 YYDKDF. CDR3 length: 14 amino acids, cysteine to phenylalanine. Left in the record is the CDR3 DNA by itself, 42 bases read in frame from the first base. Sequencing was done on a sample of naive CD4+ T cells from blood. The sample's cell subset or site label is to be understood as: true naive CD4+ T cells. The clonotype was recovered from a woman in her 40s in good health. Here the chain combines TRBV15 and TRBJ1-2; the D gene is possibly TRBD1, with 6 bases matching. In nucleotides, the sequence is TGTGCCACCAGTCCTGGGGGCGGGAACTATGGCTACACCTTC. Protein translation: CATSPGGGNYGYTF.